This T cell receptor beta chain was captured by sequencing in a study of T cell changes during pregnancy in multiple sclerosis. The data were produced by immunoSEQ multiplex PCR, yet TCRdb's version contains in-frame clones alone and is incomplete. The repertoire includes some 44,000 clones, less than 95% of them detected once, and over 0.5% sits in the top ten. V lost 4 bases and J lost 0, with 13 bases in between. CDR1 and CDR2 from the germline V gene are MNHNS and SASEGT. The CDR3 has 16 amino acids. The TCR originated in a female donor with multiple sclerosis, enrolled in a pregnancy study. V and J are TRBV6-1 and TRBJ2-1; D may be TRBD2 (6 bases). The specimen comprised CD4+ T cells from peripheral blood mononuclear cells, sampled in the third trimester of pregnancy. This CDR3 reads CASSGSGVLSYNEQFF. DNA for the CDR3: TGTGCCAGCAGTGGATCGGGGGTTCTCTCCTACAATGAGCAGTTCTTC.